These T cell receptor beta chains were read from a single sample in a study of blood T cells in healthy people across ages. Using its own MiXCR run on the 5' RACE reads, TCRdb lists one record per CDR3 protein. The top ten clones hold about 6.3% of a sample with 1,300,000 or so distinct CDR3 sequences, roughly 60% of them seen once. The material sequenced was blood. Receptor source: a man aged 18 to 29 in good health. CDR3s include the opening cysteine and the closing phenylalanine or tryptophan. The D gene is left open where the match is weak. Size tells how often a clone was seen (once, few, many) or the class of an expanded clone, and some rows leave it out.

CDR3 protein	CDR3 DNA	clone size	D gene	V gene	J gene	CDR3 length
CASSLVAGGPSSDTQYF	TGCGCCAGCAGCTTGGTGGCGGGGGGGCCGAGTTCAGATACGCAGTATTTT	.	TRBD2	TRBV5-1	TRBJ2-3	17
CASSVTSGATDTQYF	TGTGCCAGCAGTGTAACTAGCGGAGCAACAGATACGCAGTATTTT	.	TRBD2	TRBV6-4	TRBJ2-3	15
CSARGGPGVSYEQYF	TGCAGTGCTAGGGGTGGTCCAGGGGTATCGTACGAGCAGTACTTC	.	.	TRBV20-1	TRBJ2-7	15
CASSQELAGSTDTQYF	TGTGCCAGCAGCCAAGAGCTAGCGGGCAGCACAGATACGCAGTATTTT	.	TRBD2	TRBV4-2	TRBJ2-3	16
CASRTGAFGKLFF	TGTGCCAGTAGGACAGGGGCTTTTGGAAAACTGTTTTTT	.	TRBD1	TRBV27	TRBJ1-4	13
CASSYTGVEQYF	TGTGCCAGCAGTTACACAGGGGTCGAGCAGTACTTC	few	TRBD1	TRBV6-5	TRBJ2-7	12
CASSVGPYSSYEQYF	TGTGCCAGCAGCGTCGGACCCTATAGCAGTTACGAGCAGTACTTC	few	.	TRBV9	TRBJ2-7	15
CASRWGTNYEQYF	TGCGCCAGCAGATGGGGGACAAACTACGAGCAGTACTTC	few	.	TRBV5-1	TRBJ2-7	13
CASSTIEAGEVTDTQYF	TGTGCCAGCAGTACCATCGAGGCAGGGGAAGTCACAGATACGCAGTATTTT	.	.	TRBV27	TRBJ2-3	17
CASRYTSGRGSDTQYF	TGTGCCAGCAGGTATACTAGCGGGAGGGGGTCAGATACGCAGTATTTT	.	TRBD2	TRBV6-6	TRBJ2-3	16
CASSQWEETQYF	TGTGCCAGCAGCCAGTGGGAAGAGACCCAGTACTTC	.	.	TRBV12-3/TRBV12-4	TRBJ2-5	12
CASSSGLAGHNEQFF	TGTGCCAGCAGCTCCGGACTAGCGGGACACAATGAGCAGTTCTTC	many	TRBD2	TRBV7-7	TRBJ2-1	15
CASSLGPQLAGGLNEQFF	TGTGCCAGCAGCTTAGGACCCCAACTAGCGGGAGGTTTGAATGAGCAGTTCTTC	few	TRBD2	TRBV11-2	TRBJ2-1	18
CSATGAASDDNEQFF	TGCAGTGCTACAGGGGCCGCTAGCGATGACAATGAGCAGTTCTTC	few	.	TRBV20-1	TRBJ2-1	15
CATSDSKWDSLSGANVLTF	TGTGCCACCAGTGATTCAAAGTGGGACAGTCTCTCTGGGGCCAACGTCCTGACTTTC	.	TRBD1	TRBV24-1	TRBJ2-6	19
CASVGRGETDEQFF	TGTGCCAGCGTGGGCAGGGGAGAGACGGATGAGCAGTTCTTC	.	.	TRBV2	TRBJ2-1	14
CSVEGSGNGYTF	TGCAGCGTTGAAGGTTCCGGGAATGGCTACACCTTC	.	.	TRBV29-1	TRBJ1-2	12
CASSPRTGPLKDYGYTF	TGCGCCAGCAGCCCCCGGACAGGGCCCCTTAAGGACTATGGCTACACCTTC	.	TRBD1	TRBV5-1	TRBJ1-2	17
CSVDRDRSFNEQFF	TGCAGCGTTGATCGGGACAGAAGCTTTAATGAGCAGTTCTTC	few	TRBD1	TRBV29-1	TRBJ2-1	14
CRTSVLGPNTEAFF	TGCAGGACCAGTGTACTCGGGCCGAACACTGAAGCTTTCTTT	.	.	TRBV20-1	TRBJ1-1	14
CASSQLTSGSNNEQFF	TGCGCCAGCAGCCAACTGACTAGCGGGAGCAATAATGAGCAGTTCTTC	few	TRBD2	TRBV4-1	TRBJ2-1	16
CASSQSGSSSYEQYF	TGTGCCAGCAGCCAAAGCGGATCTAGCTCCTACGAGCAGTACTTC	.	.	TRBV7-9	TRBJ2-7	15
CASSLGAEEETQYF	TGTGCCAGCAGCTTAGGGGCAGAGGAAGAGACCCAGTACTTC	.	.	TRBV7-2	TRBJ2-5	14
CATSPGQGAYDTQYF	TGTGCCACCAGCCCGGGACAGGGGGCTTATGATACGCAGTATTTT	.	TRBD1	TRBV24-1	TRBJ2-3	15
CASSEWGGNQPQHF	TGTGCCAGCAGTGAATGGGGGGGCAATCAGCCCCAGCATTTT	.	.	TRBV6-1	TRBJ1-5	14
CSAREDRTNSPLHF	TGCAGTGCTAGAGAAGACAGGACTAATTCACCCCTCCACTTT	.	.	TRBV20-1	TRBJ1-6	14
CASSFHATGRTSYEQYF	TGTGCCAGCAGTTTTCATGCGACAGGACGTACCTCCTACGAGCAGTACTTC	few	.	TRBV28	TRBJ2-7	17
CAISELDGTYEQYF	TGTGCCATCAGTGAGCTGGACGGCACCTACGAGCAGTACTTC	.	.	TRBV10-3	TRBJ2-7	14
CSARISLGETDTQYF	TGCAGTGCTAGAATATCTCTGGGAGAAACAGATACGCAGTATTTT	.	.	TRBV20-1	TRBJ2-3	15
CASSLDFFVGTDVYEQYF	TGTGCCAGCAGCTTAGATTTCTTCGTCGGGACAGACGTATACGAGCAGTACTTC	.	TRBD1	TRBV11-2	TRBJ2-7	18
CASSQGQGRYGYTF	TGTGCCAGCTCCCAGGGACAGGGAAGATATGGCTACACCTTC	few	TRBD1	TRBV6-5	TRBJ1-2	14
CSARGLRPNEQFF	TGCAGTGCCCGGGGACTCCGCCCCAATGAGCAGTTCTTC	once	.	TRBV20-1	TRBJ2-1	13
CAWRGGQTQETQYF	TGTGCCTGGAGGGGGGGGCAAACCCAAGAGACCCAGTACTTC	.	.	TRBV30	TRBJ2-5	14
CASKSSGANVLTF	TGTGCCAGCAAGTCGTCTGGGGCCAACGTCCTGACTTTC	few	.	TRBV28	TRBJ2-6	13
CASSLSYLDRIHEQYF	TGTGCCAGCAGCTTAAGTTATTTGGACAGGATCCACGAGCAGTACTTC	.	TRBD1	TRBV11-2	TRBJ2-7	16
CASNRGSTDTQYF	TGTGCCAGCAATCGGGGTAGCACAGATACGCAGTATTTT	few	.	TRBV2	TRBJ2-3	13
CASSLARIAGITDTQYF	TGTGCCAGCAGCTTAGCGCGGATAGCGGGAATTACAGATACGCAGTATTTT	.	TRBD2	TRBV7-6	TRBJ2-3	17
CSARVYTWAEAFF	TGCAGTGCTAGAGTTTATACTTGGGCTGAAGCTTTCTTT	.	.	TRBV20-1	TRBJ1-1	13
CSARDRSWEQFF	TGCAGTGCTAGAGATCGCAGCTGGGAGCAGTTCTTC	.	.	TRBV20-1	TRBJ2-1	12
CSVTVSRETQYF	TGCAGCGTGACCGTTTCCCGGGAGACCCAGTATTTC	once	.	TRBV29-1	TRBJ2-5	12
CASSYGTGLNTEAFF	TGTGCCAGCAGTTACGGGACCGGTCTGAACACTGAAGCTTTCTTT	few	.	TRBV6-5	TRBJ1-1	15
CASSQERISGANVLTF	TGTGCCAGCAGCCAAGAAAGGATCTCTGGGGCCAACGTCCTGACTTTC	.	.	TRBV4-2	TRBJ2-6	16
CASSQEPLSDTQYF	TGCGCCAGCAGCCAAGAACCGCTTTCAGATACGCAGTATTTT	.	.	TRBV4-3	TRBJ2-3	14
CASSLEGLPVSEAFF	TGTGCCAGCAGCTTGGAAGGTCTTCCGGTTTCTGAAGCTTTCTTT	.	.	TRBV7-9	TRBJ1-1	15
CASSKPVRSYGYTF	TGTGCCAGCAGCAAACCTGTCAGGTCCTATGGCTACACCTTC	.	.	TRBV21-1	TRBJ1-2	14
CASSYDRVGEQYF	TGTGCCAGCAGTTACGACAGGGTTGGCGAGCAGTACTTC	.	TRBD1	TRBV6-5	TRBJ2-7	13
CASSYSGQDGQYF	TGTGCCAGCAGTTACTCGGGACAGGACGGGCAGTACTTC	.	TRBD1	TRBV6-6	TRBJ2-7	13
CSASELLIGLAAYEQYF	TGCAGTGCTAGTGAGCTTCTTATCGGGCTAGCGGCTTACGAGCAGTACTTC	.	TRBD2	TRBV20-1	TRBJ2-7	17
CASSQDPGVADTQYF	TGTGCCAGCAGCCAGGACCCGGGTGTGGCAGATACGCAGTATTTT	.	.	TRBV3-1	TRBJ2-3	15
CASSQGRGPLYF	TGTGCCAGCAGCCAAGGGCGGGGCCCTCTGTACTTC	.	.	TRBV3-1	TRBJ2-7	12
CSADTGVNTEAFF	TGCAGTGCTGATACAGGGGTGAACACTGAAGCTTTCTTT	.	TRBD1	TRBV20-1	TRBJ1-1	13
CASFGPGTSGRVAYEQYF	TGCGCCAGCTTCGGGCCCGGGACTAGCGGGAGGGTGGCCTACGAGCAGTACTTC	.	TRBD2	TRBV5-1	TRBJ2-7	18